This T cell receptor beta chain is from a study of T-cell memory formation after mild COVID-19. TCRdb recomputed calls from the 5' RACE reads with MiXCR, one row per CDR3 protein. The repertoire holds 450,000 to 650,000 distinct CDR3 sequences, with about 22% as singletons. Concerning this clonotype: Its target is not known.

Germline V gene lookup returns CDR1 SGDLS and CDR2 YYNGEE. The CDR3 totals 15 residues. V was shortened by 3 bases and J by 0 bases, with 11 bases between the two germline ends. General observations from the study: Whereas later expanders leaned CD4+, clones contracting day 15 to 85 showed a balanced CD4/CD8 makeup. Day 37-peaking second-wave clones had unconfirmed SARS-CoV-2 specificity.

The clonotype comes from an adult woman who had mild COVID-19 (a few samples of this study predate the infection). Cell type and time point are not known. Sequences were obtained from PBMCs or a T cell subset sorted from them (not recorded which). The chain couples TRBV9 to TRBJ2-3; no reliable D call. The CDR3 region is CASSAVPGSTDTQYF. DNA of the CDR3: TGTGCCAGCAGCGCAGTCCCTGGGAGCACAGATACGCAGTATTTT.